The entry below gives a single T cell receptor beta chain sequence along with its context. Its antigen is not identified. Individually, cDNA molecules had unique molecular identifiers attached to them. A single record per CDR3 protein comes from TCRdb applying MiXCR to the 5' RACE reads. In the table there are around 70,000 distinct CDR3 sequences, roughly 9% of which are singletons. This specimen belongs to a study of early T cells in non-severe SARS-CoV-2 infection. Study summary: Chains were not paired, and sequencing was done on bulk RNA from unsorted whole blood.

General study points: Sequences matched to VDJdb favored anti-spike CD8 responses, while private and CD4 specificities were missed.

Per germline, CDR1 SSHAT and CDR2 FNYEAQ (reference sequence). The CDR3 contains 14 residues. The V gene lost 1 base and the J gene lost 4 bases, with 7 bases spanning the gap. The receptor was isolated from an adult who was a healthcare worker with PCR-confirmed SARS-CoV-2 infection or an uninfected control (not recorded which). The genes are TRBV7-7 and TRBJ2-2; D unclear. Sequenced input: whole blood. As DNA, the CDR3 is TGTGCCAGCAGCTTAGACAGAAGCACCGGGGAGCTGTTTTTT. Its translation: CASSLDRSTGELFF.